This TCR beta chain was sequenced for a study of shared clonotypes between healthy human individuals. Assay: immunoSEQ multiplex PCR; the TCRdb copy retains only in-frame clones and omits some. The sample contains 2 million to 2.5 million clones, over 85% of which appear only once. A note on this clone: The sample holds other DNA sequences that translate to the same CDR3.

With 4 bases clipped from V and 4 bases from J, the junction kept 1 base outside the gene matches. Germline CDR1 is MDHEN and CDR2 is SYDVKM. The CDR3 runs to 13 residues. This receptor was taken from a man aged 18 to 29 in good health. Some clones in this sample may be carry-over from other donors' samples. The gene calls are TRBV28 and TRBJ2-5; TRBD2 matches 9 bases. The sequenced sample consisted of naive CD4+ T cells from PBMCs. Subset: CD45RA+ positively selected. The CDR3 reads CASSSAGGETQYF. CDR3 in DNA: TGTGCCAGCAGTTCAGCGGGGGGAGAGACCCAGTACTTC. Complete variable domain (other parts from reference TRBV28 and TRBJ2-5): DVKVTQSSRYLVKRTGEKVFLECVQDMDHENMFWYRQDPGLGLRLIYFSYDVKMKEKGDIPEGYSVSREKKERFSLILESASTNQTSMYLCASSSAGGETQYFGPGTRLLVL.